Given below is one T cell receptor (beta chain) in context. The method was immunoSEQ multiplex PCR; TCRdb's version includes in-frame clones alone and lacks a portion of them. The table includes 350,000 to 400,000 clones, 75% to 90% detected once. V shed 7 bases and J shed 5 bases, with 14 bases lying between them. The CDR3 sequence is 13 residues long. Per the germline V gene, CDR1 is SGHTA and CDR2 is FQGNSA. The data stem from a study of blood T cell repertoires in COVID-19. Study information: There were acute and convalescent COVID-19 samples, and they came from the United States, Italy and Spain. PBMCs, B-cell-depleted T cells, or T cells were the source of the cDNA or gDNA that made up the material.

The Seattle patients joined while their infection was active and were tracked longitudinally afterward. The clonotype originates from a woman aged 55-75 years with COVID-19, enrolled during active disease. The chain joins TRBV7-2 to TRBJ1-2, with a tentative D call TRBD1 (5 bases). The source material was peripheral blood. The CDR3 loop reads CASTTKGWYGYTF. In nucleotides, the CDR3 is TGTGCCAGCACTACGAAGGGGTGGTATGGCTACACCTTC.